Listed below are T cell receptor beta chains from one sample, sequenced in a study of OX40 agonist ivuxolimab in advanced cancers. Clones were read by immunoSEQ multiplex PCR, and TCRdb kept only the in-frame ones, dropping some. This table has more than 85,000 clones, under 95% appearing once. The sample was CD4+ or CD8+ T cells sorted from blood, taken in a trial of the OX40 agonist ivuxolimab. The receptors were sampled from an adult with an advanced solid tumor such as melanoma, head and neck, liver or kidney cancer. Each CDR3 is given with its conserved first and last residue.

v_call	j_call	cdr3_aa
TRBV7-2	TRBJ2-7	CASSLVQSLAVSSYEQYF
TRBV13	TRBJ2-3	CASSLGLFTDTQYF
TRBV19	TRBJ1-1	CASSLVGGTNTEAFF
TRBV7-2	TRBJ1-5	CASSPMGNQPQHF
TRBV5-1	TRBJ2-7	CASQPGPSYEQYF
TRBV2	TRBJ1-1	CASSESGFTEAFF
TRBV7-2	TRBJ2-3	CASSARQGRTDTQYF
TRBV7-9	TRBJ2-7	CASSGRDRGTYEQYF
TRBV19	TRBJ2-7	CASSVGLAAYEQYF
TRBV7-2	TRBJ1-5	CASSLDQGAVRPQHF
TRBV2	TRBJ1-6	CASSDPSPLHF
TRBV29-1	TRBJ2-3	CSVKGGADTQYF
TRBV6-1	TRBJ1-2	CASSEVLALRAGNYGYTF
TRBV6-6	TRBJ1-2	CATLTANYGYTF
TRBV30	TRBJ1-5	CAWSVPGGGNQPQHF
TRBV19	TRBJ2-2	CASMREGIGELFF
TRBV5-1	TRBJ2-7	CASSGPGQLYYEQYF
TRBV23-1	TRBJ1-1	CASTTPGQGDTEAFF
TRBV7-3	TRBJ2-1	CASSRLDLEQFF
TRBV6-1	TRBJ2-5	CASRSRTGGRETQYF
TRBV7-2	TRBJ2-3	CASSGGYGADTQYF
TRBV9	TRBJ1-2	CASSAQSGQIISTYGYTF
TRBV7-8	TRBJ2-1	CASSSARLAGYNEQFF
TRBV9	TRBJ2-7	CASSEGLAGPYEQYF
TRBV7-9	TRBJ2-7	CASSLAGSSGRASEQYF
TRBV4-1	TRBJ2-5	CASSYPRSALHF
TRBV4-1	TRBJ2-7	CASSQGGTPSYEQYF
TRBV14	TRBJ2-6	CASSHQQGSGANVLTF
TRBV5-1	TRBJ1-3	CASSLLGGPENTIYF
TRBV28	TRBJ2-7	CASSFGLALGEQYF
TRBV9	TRBJ1-6	CASSVGGQSNSPLHF
TRBV18	TRBJ2-7	CASSPPGLKSSYEQYF
TRBV18	TRBJ1-5	CASSLGQGAGQPQHF
TRBV7-6	TRBJ2-1	CASSSPPSGRAVRGEQFF
TRBV6-1	TRBJ1-2	CASSGDNYGYTF
TRBV11-3	TRBJ2-2	CASSPEGGTPTGELFF
TRBV25-1	TRBJ2-7	CASSGLAGGREQYF
TRBV6-6	TRBJ2-3	CASRPEADTQYF
TRBV6-1	TRBJ1-3	CASSEGGTVGNTIYF
TRBV19	TRBJ2-7	CASSIGPSYEQYF
TRBV5-1	TRBJ2-3	CASSLRARGRTDTQYF
TRBV5-1	TRBJ2-5	CASSLPSGRGQETQYF
TRBV6-1	TRBJ2-3	CASSGFQPSTDTQYF
TRBV5-4	TRBJ2-7	CASSLSTALGPHEQYF
TRBV9	TRBJ1-3	CASSPQVLAGNTIYF